The text below deals with one TCR beta chain. This sample was included in a study of regulatory T cells in long-lasting Graves disease. This CDR3 is built from 14 residues. With 2 bases removed from V and 5 bases from J, the gap between germline ends came to 13 bases. Per the germline V gene, CDR1 is SGHRS and CDR2 is YFSETQ. To make TCR beta libraries, researchers used iRepertoire HTBI primers and Arm-PCR of CDR3 regions. TCRdb redid the calling of the multiplex PCR reads with MiXCR, one entry per CDR3 protein. The data contain 400,000 or so distinct CDR3 sequences, 20% to 25% of them singletons. Specified time point: persistent/refractory GD, antithyroid drugs over 5 years with positive TRAb. Extracted RNA from PBMCs served as the source of the TCR library.

The material was peripheral blood mononuclear cells (PBMCs), obtained when the disease was refractory, from a patient treated with antithyroid drugs. This chain links TRBV5-1 with TRBJ2-5; D unresolved. The TCR comes from a female donor with Graves disease. CDR3 protein: CASSLAYTRETQYF. DNA of the CDR3: TGCGCCAGCAGCTTAGCCTATACGAGGGAGACCCAGTACTTC.